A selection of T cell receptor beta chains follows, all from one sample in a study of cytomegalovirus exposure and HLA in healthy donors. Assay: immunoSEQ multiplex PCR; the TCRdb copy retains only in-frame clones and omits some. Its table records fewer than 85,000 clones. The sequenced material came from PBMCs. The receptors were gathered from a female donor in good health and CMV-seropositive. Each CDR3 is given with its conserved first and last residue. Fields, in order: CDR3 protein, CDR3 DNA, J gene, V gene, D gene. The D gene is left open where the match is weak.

CASSESGTRAYEQYF | TGCGCCAGCAGTGAGTCGGGGACAAGAGCGTACGAGCAGTACTTC | TRBJ2-7 | TRBV10-1 | -
CASSLRQPYEQYF | TGTGCCAGCAGCTTGCGACAGCCCTACGAGCAGTACTTC | TRBJ2-7 | TRBV5-5 | -
CASRALSGRRGYTF | TGTGCCAGCAGGGCACTTTCAGGGAGGAGAGGCTACACCTTC | TRBJ1-2 | TRBV7-6 | -
CASSLNGQGAGEQYF | TGTGCCAGCAGCTTAAATGGACAGGGGGCAGGCGAGCAGTACTTC | TRBJ2-7 | TRBV5-4 | TRBD1
CASRPTGLSNTGELFF | TGTGCTAGCAGGCCTACGGGGTTGAGCAACACCGGGGAGCTGTTTTTT | TRBJ2-2 | TRBV7-7 | -
CASSPGLTTGYEQYF | TGTGCCAGCTCACCAGGGCTGACAACTGGGTACGAGCAGTACTTC | TRBJ2-7 | TRBV18 | -
CASRAPGGAADTQYF | TGTGCCAGCAGAGCCCCAGGGGGCGCGGCAGATACGCAGTATTTT | TRBJ2-3 | TRBV7-2 | TRBD1
CASAPPLAGGRDEQYF | TGTGCCAGCGCACCACCGTTAGCGGGGGGGCGTGACGAGCAGTACTTC | TRBJ2-7 | TRBV18 | TRBD2
CASSLDGFYGYTF | TGTGCCAGCAGCTTGGACGGTTTCTATGGCTACACCTTC | TRBJ1-2 | TRBV5-6 | -
CASSLPHVGEQYF | TGTGCCAGCAGCTTACCCCATGTCGGCGAGCAGTACTTC | TRBJ2-7 | TRBV7-9 | -
CASSLVAGAGELFF | TGTGCCAGCAGCTTAGTTGCGGGGGCCGGGGAGCTGTTTTTT | TRBJ2-2 | TRBV7-2 | TRBD2
CASSQEDRGSYGYTF | TGTGCCAGCAGCCAGGAGGACAGGGGGTCCTATGGCTACACCTTC | TRBJ1-2 | TRBV4-2 | TRBD1
CASSPEAQPQHF | TGTGCCAGCTCACCCGAGGCTCAGCCCCAGCATTTT | TRBJ1-5 | TRBV18 | -
CASRVAGADTQYF | TGTGCCAGCAGAGTAGCGGGGGCAGATACGCAGTATTTT | TRBJ2-3 | TRBV6-5 | TRBD2
CASRVREDSSYEQYF | TGTGCCAGCAGGGTCAGAGAAGACAGCTCCTACGAGCAGTACTTC | TRBJ2-7 | TRBV6-5 | -
CASRESGQGSGYTF | TGCGCCAGCAGAGAGAGTGGACAGGGCTCTGGCTACACCTTC | TRBJ1-2 | TRBV5-1 | TRBD1
CASSLGEPTGELFF | TGCGCCAGCAGCTTGGGAGAGCCCACCGGGGAGCTGTTTTTT | TRBJ2-2 | TRBV5-1 | -
CASSKPGQGARSEKLFF | TGTGCCAGCTCTAAGCCGGGACAGGGGGCGCGTAGTGAAAAACTGTTTTTT | TRBJ1-4 | TRBV28 | TRBD1
CASSLAGLAAETQYF | TGTGCCAGCAGCTTAGCGGGACTAGCTGCAGAGACCCAGTACTTC | TRBJ2-5 | TRBV7-2 | TRBD2
CASSIYVRGEAYGYTF | TGTGCCAGTAGTATATATGTCCGGGGAGAGGCCTATGGCTACACCTTC | TRBJ1-2 | TRBV19 | -
CASTAGLGNDEQFF | TGCGCCAGCACTGCGGGACTAGGAAACGATGAGCAGTTCTTC | TRBJ2-1 | TRBV5-1 | TRBD2
CASSLGGGGTDTQYF | TGTGCCAGCAGCTTGGGCGGGGGGGGCACAGATACGCAGTATTTT | TRBJ2-3 | TRBV5-6 | TRBD2
CASSLAGLYEQYF | TGTGCCAGCTCCCTAGCGGGTCTTTACGAGCAGTACTTC | TRBJ2-7 | TRBV6-5 | TRBD2
CASSYGGKTSTDTQYF | TGTGCCAGCAGTTACGGCGGTAAGACTAGCACAGATACGCAGTATTTT | TRBJ2-3 | TRBV28 | -
CASSYTRTAQETQYF | TGTGCCAGCAGTTACACACGAACAGCCCAAGAGACCCAGTACTTC | TRBJ2-5 | TRBV6-5 | -
CASTSGLLSTGELFF | TGTGCCAGTACCTCGGGACTTCTGAGCACCGGGGAGCTGTTTTTT | TRBJ2-2 | TRBV19 | -
CASSPRGRGSNQPQHF | TGTGCCAGCTCACCACGGGGCAGGGGGAGCAATCAGCCCCAGCATTTT | TRBJ1-5 | TRBV18 | TRBD1
CASSPTTVNTNEQFF | TGTGCTAGCAGCCCGACTACCGTGAACACCAATGAGCAGTTCTTC | TRBJ2-1 | TRBV7-7 | -
CASSPRDRGILENTEAFF | TGTGCCAGCAGCCCGAGGGACAGGGGGATCCTAGAGAACACTGAAGCTTTCTTT | TRBJ1-1 | TRBV11-2 | TRBD1
CASSGTSANQPQHF | TGTGCCAGCTCAGGGACAAGCGCAAATCAGCCCCAGCATTTT | TRBJ1-5 | TRBV18 | -
CASSVGSWGRTDTQYF | TGTGCCAGCAGCGTAGGATCGTGGGGGCGCACAGATACGCAGTATTTT | TRBJ2-3 | TRBV9 | -
CASSPRSGYNSPLHF | TGTGCCAGCAGCCCGCGGTCGGGGTATAATTCACCCCTCCACTTT | TRBJ1-6 | TRBV7-9 | -
CASSPDTGGAYGYTF | TGTGCCAGCTCACCTGACACCGGCGGGGCCTATGGCTACACCTTC | TRBJ1-2 | TRBV18 | -
CASSPTGGTDTQYF | TGTGCCAGCTCACCAACGGGGGGCACCGATACGCAGTATTTT | TRBJ2-3 | TRBV18 | -
CASSLDRAKNIQYF | TGTGCCAGCAGCTTAGACAGGGCCAAAAACATTCAGTACTTC | TRBJ2-4 | TRBV7-8 | -
CASSLLASAEQFF | TGTGCCAGCAGCTTACTAGCTTCGGCTGAGCAGTTCTTC | TRBJ2-1 | TRBV7-3 | -
CASSTYRGLAGEEQFF | TGTGCCAGCAGCACCTACAGGGGACTAGCGGGAGAGGAGCAGTTCTTC | TRBJ2-1 | TRBV28 | TRBD2
CASSQGGFVETQYF | TGCGCCAGCAGCCAAGGAGGCTTCGTGGAGACCCAGTACTTC | TRBJ2-5 | TRBV4-1 | -
CARSYGEQQYF | TGTGCCAGAAGTTACGGGGAGCAGCAGTACTTC | TRBJ2-7 | TRBV6-6 | -
CSVKKPGQGTGELFF | TGCAGCGTGAAAAAACCGGGACAGGGAACCGGGGAGCTGTTTTTT | TRBJ2-2 | TRBV29-1 | TRBD1
CASSLALGAWMNTEAFF | TGTGCCAGCAGCTTAGCGCTGGGGGCGTGGATGAACACTGAAGCTTTCTTT | TRBJ1-1 | TRBV7-9 | -
CASGPQGANSPLHF | TGTGCCAGCGGCCCACAGGGGGCGAATTCACCCCTCCACTTT | TRBJ1-6 | TRBV27 | TRBD1
CASSLGRETGLYEQYF | TGTGCCAGCAGCTTAGGACGGGAGACAGGGCTCTACGAGCAGTACTTC | TRBJ2-7 | TRBV7-2 | -
CSARENWNQPQHF | TGCAGCGCGCGGGAAAATTGGAATCAGCCCCAGCATTTT | TRBJ1-5 | TRBV29-1 | -
CASGPYEQYF | TGTGCCAGCGGCCCTTACGAGCAGTACTTC | TRBJ2-7 | TRBV28 | -
CASSPGLLSTDTQYF | TGTGCCAGCAGCCCAGGACTACTTAGCACAGATACGCAGTATTTT | TRBJ2-3 | TRBV7-2 | -
CSVEVRTGSYEQYF | TGCAGCGTTGAAGTCAGGACAGGTTCCTACGAGCAGTACTTC | TRBJ2-7 | TRBV29-1 | TRBD1
CASSQLINRGPVHYEQYF | TGCGCCAGCAGCCAACTGATAAACAGGGGGCCGGTGCATTACGAGCAGTACTTC | TRBJ2-7 | TRBV4-1 | TRBD1
CASNPQGNQETQYF | TGCGCCAGCAACCCACAGGGAAACCAAGAGACCCAGTACTTC | TRBJ2-5 | TRBV5-1 | -
CASSLGGGGVADTQYF | TGTGCCAGCAGCTTAGGGGGGGGAGGGGTCGCAGATACGCAGTATTTT | TRBJ2-3 | TRBV11-3 | TRBD2
CASRVNMGSGEDTGELFF | TGTGCCAGCAGGGTAAACATGGGTTCGGGGGAAGACACCGGGGAGCTGTTTTTT | TRBJ2-2 | TRBV11-2 | -